The TCR beta chain described here comes from a study of regulatory T cells in long-lasting Graves disease. Study conclusions and caveats: Patients with persistent disease showed a bias toward TRBV28, TRBJ1-2 and TRBJ2-5.

TCR beta libraries were built with iRepertoire HTBI primers and Arm-PCR of CDR3 regions. A single record per CDR3 protein comes from TCRdb applying MiXCR to the multiplex PCR reads. This table has 420,000 or so distinct CDR3 sequences, over 15% appearing once. V lost 1 base to trimming and J lost 0 bases, with 8 bases between them. This CDR3 spans 15 amino acids. CDR1 SGHDN and CDR2 FVKESK come from the germline V gene. Time point described: newly diagnosed GD, antithyroid drugs for less than 3 months. PBMC-derived RNA was used for the TCR library. Points on this clonotype: Antigen unknown. This CDR3 fails to terminate in the conserved phenylalanine or tryptophan, so it likely reflects a read error.

The sample also formed part of further work on T cells in Graves' hyperthyroidism and ophthalmopathy. That report notes: With a median lead of around 5.9 months before onset, the model predicted ophthalmopathy.

The chain links TRBV14 to TRBJ2-3; TRBD2 is a possible D gene (5 bases). This TCR came from a woman between 18 and 29 years old with Graves disease. The starting material was peripheral blood mononuclear cells (PBMCs), obtained at new diagnosis, from a patient treated with antithyroid drugs. The CDR3: CASSQGLLSTDTQYL. The DNA of the CDR3 is TGTGCCAGCAGCCAAGGACTACTTAGCACAGATACGCAGTATCTT.